One T cell receptor beta chain is described in this entry. What it binds is not known. The data are from a study of T cell repertoires in cytomegalovirus infection. One entry per CDR3 protein, called by TCRdb with MiXCR from the reads. The table has hundreds of thousands of distinct CDR3 sequences, 32% seen once. Germline-derived CDR1 and CDR2 are MNHNS and SASEGT. The CDR3 extends over 15 amino acids. J was trimmed by 5 bases and V by 6 bases; bases with no gene match: 8. The clonotype originates from a human donor in good health (CMV status not recorded). Some clones in this sample may be carry-over from other donors' samples. V and J are TRBV6-1 and TRBJ1-1; the match to TRBD1 covers 11 bases. The sample was cultured CD8+ T cells from PBMCs, taken from culture after CMV antigen stimulation. The CDR3 DNA sequence: TGTGCCAGCAGCCAGGACAGGGGGCTGGGGACTGAAGCTTTCTTT. Protein product: CASSQDRGLGTEAFF.